This T cell receptor (beta chain) was identified in a study of T cell repertoires in cytomegalovirus infection. Study summary: Matching HLA type, along with CMV infection, was indicated by public TCR beta signatures.

Findings and caveats of the study: HLA-C-restricted CMV clonotypes gave the most frequent clonotype in two of eight donors. The study identified carriers of CMV plus the relevant HLA from cumulative public TCR beta family frequency.

This clonotype has at least ten counts. What it binds is unknown. The V gene end was trimmed by 2 bases and the J gene end by 5 bases; junction bases not matched to a gene: 10. CDR3 length equals 17 residues. Germline CDR1 and CDR2: MNHEY and SVGEGT. TCRdb passed the reads through MiXCR, listing each CDR3 protein once. The sample lists approximately 190,000 distinct CDR3 sequences; 9.5% were seen once. What was sequenced was PBMCs. The chain recombines TRBV6-2 or TRBV6-3 with TRBJ2-1, with TRBD2 identical over 9 bases. The receptor's source is a human donor in good health (CMV status not recorded). Some clones in this sample may be carry-over from other donors' samples. The CDR3 region is CASSYPSSGRPNNEQFF. The CDR3 nucleotides read TGTGCCAGCAGTTACCCTTCCAGCGGGAGGCCGAACAATGAGCAGTTCTTC.